This T cell receptor beta chain was sequenced in a study of shared clonotypes between healthy human individuals. Measured with immunoSEQ multiplex PCR; TCRdb has only the in-frame clones, and not every one. The sample carries 630,000 or so clones, about 98% recorded once. Note on this clone: The antigen remains unidentified.

General study results and limits: Memory subsets generally showed lower estimated richness than naive subsets. Sequencing depth was expected to affect clonotype sharing among donors. The represented genetic and exposure-history diversity was limited by the small number of donors.

It was CD45RO-negative cells, positively selected for CCR7, that made up naive CD8 cells, with terminally differentiated effector memory CD45RA+ cells excluded. There were no recent acute infections or vaccinations among the donors, who were healthy HIV-negative adults. Sequenced material: naive CD8+ T cells sorted from blood. The clonotype originates from a man younger than 45 in good health.

The chain's CDR3 is CASSHRDREYEQYF. DNA of the CDR3: TGTGCCAGCAGCCACCGGGACAGGGAGTACGAGCAGTACTTC. The genes are TRBV7-9 and TRBJ2-7, with 9 bases that match TRBD1. J was trimmed by 4 bases and V by 5 bases; bases with no gene match: 6. The germline V gene encodes CDR1 SEHNR and CDR2 FQNEAQ (reference sequence). The CDR3 is 14 amino acids. Together with reference TRBV7-9 and TRBJ2-7, the CDR3 gives the full variable domain: DTGVSQNPRHKITKRGQNVTFRCDPISEHNRLYWYRQTLGQGPEFLTYFQNEAQLEKSRLLSDRFSAERPKGSFSTLEIQRTEQGDSAMYLCASSHRDREYEQYFGPGTRLTVT.